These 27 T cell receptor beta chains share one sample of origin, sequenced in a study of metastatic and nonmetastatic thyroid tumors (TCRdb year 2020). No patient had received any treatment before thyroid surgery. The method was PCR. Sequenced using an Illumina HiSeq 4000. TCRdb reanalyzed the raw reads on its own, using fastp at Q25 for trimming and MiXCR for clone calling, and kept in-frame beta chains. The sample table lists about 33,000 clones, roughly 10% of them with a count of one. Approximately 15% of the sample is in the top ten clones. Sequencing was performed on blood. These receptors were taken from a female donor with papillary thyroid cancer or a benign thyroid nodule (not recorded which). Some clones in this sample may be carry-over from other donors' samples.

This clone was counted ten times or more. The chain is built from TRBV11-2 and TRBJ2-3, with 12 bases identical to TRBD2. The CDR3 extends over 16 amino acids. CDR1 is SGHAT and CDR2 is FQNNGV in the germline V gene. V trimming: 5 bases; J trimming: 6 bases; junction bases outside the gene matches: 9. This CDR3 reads CASSPSSGRAPDTQYF. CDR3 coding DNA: TGTGCCAGCAGCCCATCTAGCGGGAGGGCCCCGGATACGCAGTATTTT.

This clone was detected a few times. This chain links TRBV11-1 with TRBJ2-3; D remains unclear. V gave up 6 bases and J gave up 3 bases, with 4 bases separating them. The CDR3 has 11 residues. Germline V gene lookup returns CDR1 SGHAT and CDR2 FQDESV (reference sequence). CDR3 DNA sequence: TGTGCCAGCAGGAAGACAGATACGCAGTATTTT. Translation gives CASRKTDTQYF.

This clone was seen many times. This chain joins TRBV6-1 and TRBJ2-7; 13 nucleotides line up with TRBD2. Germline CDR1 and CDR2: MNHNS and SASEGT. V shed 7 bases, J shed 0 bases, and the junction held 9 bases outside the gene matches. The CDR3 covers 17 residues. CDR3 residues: CASKGDGLAGASYEQYF. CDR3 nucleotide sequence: TGTGCCAGCAAGGGGGACGGACTAGCGGGAGCCTCCTACGAGCAGTACTTC.

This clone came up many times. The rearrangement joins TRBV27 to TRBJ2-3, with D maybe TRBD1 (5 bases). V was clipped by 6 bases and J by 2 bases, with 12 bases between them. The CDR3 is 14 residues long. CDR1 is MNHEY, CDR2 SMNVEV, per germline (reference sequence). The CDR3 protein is CASRKTELTDTQYF. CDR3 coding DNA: TGTGCCAGCAGGAAGACAGAGCTCACAGATACGCAGTATTTT.

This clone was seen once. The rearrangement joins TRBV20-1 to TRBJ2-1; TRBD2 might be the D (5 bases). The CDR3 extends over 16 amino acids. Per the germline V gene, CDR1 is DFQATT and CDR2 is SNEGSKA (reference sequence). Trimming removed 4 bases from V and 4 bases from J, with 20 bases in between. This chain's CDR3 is CSATPIALGLYNEQFF. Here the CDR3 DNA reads TGCAGTGCTACCCCGATAGCGTTAGGGCTTTACAATGAGCAGTTCTTC.

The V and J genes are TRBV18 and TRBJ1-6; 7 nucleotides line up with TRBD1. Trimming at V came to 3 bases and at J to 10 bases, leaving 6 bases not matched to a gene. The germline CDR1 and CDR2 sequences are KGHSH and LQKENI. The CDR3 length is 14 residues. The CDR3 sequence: CASSPYGQASPLHF. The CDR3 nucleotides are TGTGCCAGCTCACCCTACGGACAGGCGTCACCCCTCCACTTT.

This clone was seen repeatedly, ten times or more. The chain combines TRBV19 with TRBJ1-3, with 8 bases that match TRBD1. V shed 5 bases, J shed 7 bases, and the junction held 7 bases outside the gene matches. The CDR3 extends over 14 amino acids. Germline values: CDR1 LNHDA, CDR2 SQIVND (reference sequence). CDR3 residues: CASSLRQGYNTIYF. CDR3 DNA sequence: TGTGCCAGTAGTCTTCGACAGGGGTATAACACCATATATTTT.

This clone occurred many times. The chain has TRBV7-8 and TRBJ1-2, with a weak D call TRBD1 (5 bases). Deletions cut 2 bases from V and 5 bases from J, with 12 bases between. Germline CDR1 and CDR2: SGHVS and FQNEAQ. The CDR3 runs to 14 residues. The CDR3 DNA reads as TGTGCCAGCAGCTTACAGGGCAGGCAATATGGCTACACCTTC. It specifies CASSLQGRQYGYTF. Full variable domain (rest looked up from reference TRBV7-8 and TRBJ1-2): GAGVSQSPRYKVAKRGQDVALRCDPISGHVSLFWYQQALGQGPEFLTYFQNEAQLDKSGLPSDRFFAERPEGSVSTLKIQRTQQEDSAVYLCASSLQGRQYGYTFGSGTRLTVV.

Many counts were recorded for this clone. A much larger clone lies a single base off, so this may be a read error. CDR3 region: CASSQASGRADEQFF. DNA of the CDR3: TGTGCCAGCAGCCAGGCTAGCGGGAGGGCCGATGAGCAGTTCTTC. The chain carries TRBV11-2 and TRBJ2-1; 12 bases match TRBD2. The germline CDR1 and CDR2 sequences are SGHAT and FQNNGV. V trimming: 5 bases; J trimming: 8 bases; junction bases outside the gene matches: 7. This CDR3 contains 15 residues. The full variable domain, completed using reference TRBV11-2 and TRBJ2-1, is EAGVAQSPRYKIIEKRQSVAFWCNPISGHATLYWYQQILGQGPKLLIQFQNNGVVDDSQLPKDRFSAERLKGVDSTLKIQPAKLEDSAVYLCASSQASGRADEQFFGPGTRLTVL.

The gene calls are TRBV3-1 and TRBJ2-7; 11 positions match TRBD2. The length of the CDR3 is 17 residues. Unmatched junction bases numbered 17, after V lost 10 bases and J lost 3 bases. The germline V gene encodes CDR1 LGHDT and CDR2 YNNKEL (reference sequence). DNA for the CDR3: TGTGCCATCATCCAAGGGGGACTAGCGGCTTACAGCTACGAGCAGTACTTC. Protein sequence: CAIIQGGLAAYSYEQYF.

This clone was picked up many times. The CDR3 loop is CSTVGPPDEQYF. CDR3 bases: TGCAGTACCGTTGGTCCCCCCGACGAGCAGTACTTC. This chain uses TRBV20-1 with TRBJ2-7; the D is unclear. V lost 8 bases, J lost 5 bases, and 16 bases lay in between. Germline V CDR1 and CDR2: DFQATT, SNEGSKA (reference sequence). This CDR3 region has 12 residues.

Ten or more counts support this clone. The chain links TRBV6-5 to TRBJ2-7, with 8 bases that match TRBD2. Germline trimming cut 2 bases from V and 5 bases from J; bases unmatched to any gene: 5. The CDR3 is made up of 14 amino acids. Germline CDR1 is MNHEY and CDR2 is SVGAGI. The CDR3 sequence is CASSYSGSDDEQYF. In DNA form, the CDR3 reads TGTGCCAGCAGTTACAGCGGGAGTGACGACGAGCAGTACTTC.

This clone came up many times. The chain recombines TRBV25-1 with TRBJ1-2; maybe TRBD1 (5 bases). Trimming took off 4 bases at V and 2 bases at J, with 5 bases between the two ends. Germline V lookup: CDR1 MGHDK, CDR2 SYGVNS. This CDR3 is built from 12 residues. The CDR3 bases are TGTGCCAGCAGTGCAGGGAACTATGGCTACACCTTC. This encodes CASSAGNYGYTF.

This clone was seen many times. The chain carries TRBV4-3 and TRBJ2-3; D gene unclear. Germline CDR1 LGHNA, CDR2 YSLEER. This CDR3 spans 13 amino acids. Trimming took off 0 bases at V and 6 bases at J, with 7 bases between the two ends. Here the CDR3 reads CASSQEQQDTQYF. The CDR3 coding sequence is TGCGCCAGCAGCCAAGAACAGCAGGATACGCAGTATTTT.

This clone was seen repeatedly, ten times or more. CDR3 in amino acids: CASSRRRVVAGNTGELFF. The CDR3 coding sequence is TGTGCCAGCAGCCGGCGAAGGGTAGTAGCGGGAAACACCGGGGAGCTGTTTTTT. The chain recombines TRBV27 with TRBJ2-2; 8 bases match TRBD2. V lost 6 bases and J lost 2; bases outside the gene matches: 14. This CDR3 has 18 amino acids. Germline lookup yields CDR1 MNHEY and CDR2 SMNVEV (reference sequence).

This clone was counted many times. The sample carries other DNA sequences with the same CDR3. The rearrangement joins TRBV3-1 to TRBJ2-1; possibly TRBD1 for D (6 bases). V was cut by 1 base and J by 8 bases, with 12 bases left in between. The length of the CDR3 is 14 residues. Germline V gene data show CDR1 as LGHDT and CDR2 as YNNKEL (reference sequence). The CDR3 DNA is TGTGCCAGCAGCCAAGTCCAGGGGTGGGATGAGCAGTTCTTC. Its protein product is CASSQVQGWDEQFF.

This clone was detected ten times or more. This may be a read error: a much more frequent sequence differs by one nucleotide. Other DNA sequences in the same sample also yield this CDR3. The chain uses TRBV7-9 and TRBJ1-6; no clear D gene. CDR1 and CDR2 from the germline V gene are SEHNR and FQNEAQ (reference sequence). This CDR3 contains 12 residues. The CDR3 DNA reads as TGTGCTAGCAGCTTAGAACAACCACCCCTCCACTTT. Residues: CASSLEQPPLHF.

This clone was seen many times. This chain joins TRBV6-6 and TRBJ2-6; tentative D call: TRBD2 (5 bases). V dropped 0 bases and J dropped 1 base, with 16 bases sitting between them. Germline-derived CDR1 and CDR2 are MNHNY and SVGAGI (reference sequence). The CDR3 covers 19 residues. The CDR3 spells CASSYSSSEVGSGANVLTF. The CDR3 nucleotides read TGTGCCAGCAGTTACTCGTCGTCGGAGGTGGGGTCTGGGGCCAACGTCCTGACTTTC.

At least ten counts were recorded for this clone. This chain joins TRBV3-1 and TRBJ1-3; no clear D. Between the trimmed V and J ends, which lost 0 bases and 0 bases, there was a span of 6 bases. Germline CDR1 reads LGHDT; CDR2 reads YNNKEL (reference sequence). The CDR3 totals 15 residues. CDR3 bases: TGTGCCAGCAGCCAAGACAGCAGCTCTGGAAACACCATATATTTT. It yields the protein CASSQDSSSGNTIYF.

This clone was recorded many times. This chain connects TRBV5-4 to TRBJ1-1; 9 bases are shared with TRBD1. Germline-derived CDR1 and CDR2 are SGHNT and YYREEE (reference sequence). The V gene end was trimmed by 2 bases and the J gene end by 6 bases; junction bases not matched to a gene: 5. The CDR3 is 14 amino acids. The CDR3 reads CASSFSDRGAEAFF. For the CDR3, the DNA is TGTGCCAGCAGCTTTTCGGACAGGGGAGCTGAAGCTTTCTTT.

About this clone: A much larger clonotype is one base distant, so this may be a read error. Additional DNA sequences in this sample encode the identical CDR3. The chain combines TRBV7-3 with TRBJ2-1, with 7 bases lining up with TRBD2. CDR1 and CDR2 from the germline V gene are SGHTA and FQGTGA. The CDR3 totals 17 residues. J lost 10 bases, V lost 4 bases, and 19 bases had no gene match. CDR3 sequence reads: CASSSRVAGIHSSEQFF. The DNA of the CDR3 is TGTGCCAGCAGCTCGAGGGTAGCGGGCATTCATTCAAGCGAGCAGTTCTTC. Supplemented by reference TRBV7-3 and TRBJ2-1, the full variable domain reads GAGVSQTPSNKVTEKGKYVELRCDPISGHTALYWYRQSLGQGPEFLIYFQGTGAADDSGLPNDRFFAVRPEGSVSTLKIQRTERGDSAVYLCASSSRVAGIHSSEQFFGPGTRLTVL.

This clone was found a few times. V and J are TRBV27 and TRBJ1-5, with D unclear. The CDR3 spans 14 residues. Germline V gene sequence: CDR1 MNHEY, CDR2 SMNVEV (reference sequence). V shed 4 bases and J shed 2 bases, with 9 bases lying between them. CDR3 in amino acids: CASSSQLGNQPQHF. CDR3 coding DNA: TGTGCCAGCAGTTCTCAGTTGGGCAATCAGCCCCAGCATTTT.

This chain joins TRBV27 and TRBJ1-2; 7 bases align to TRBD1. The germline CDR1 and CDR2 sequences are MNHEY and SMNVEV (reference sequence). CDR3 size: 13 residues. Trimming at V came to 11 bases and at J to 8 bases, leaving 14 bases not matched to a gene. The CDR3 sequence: CACGYRDRRGYTF. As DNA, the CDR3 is TGTGCCTGCGGTTACCGGGACAGAAGAGGCTACACCTTC.

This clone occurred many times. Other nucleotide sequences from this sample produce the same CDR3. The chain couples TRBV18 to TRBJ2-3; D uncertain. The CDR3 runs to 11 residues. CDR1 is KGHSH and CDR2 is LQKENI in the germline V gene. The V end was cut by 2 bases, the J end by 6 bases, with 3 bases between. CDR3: CASSPGDTQYF. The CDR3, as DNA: TGTGCCAGCTCACCAGGTGATACGCAGTATTTT.

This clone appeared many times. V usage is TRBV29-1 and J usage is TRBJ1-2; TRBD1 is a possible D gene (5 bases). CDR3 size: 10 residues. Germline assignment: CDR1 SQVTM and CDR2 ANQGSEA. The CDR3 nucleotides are TGCATGAAGGGGCTTTCCGGCTACACCTTC. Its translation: CMKGLSGYTF.

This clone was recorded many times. Here the CDR3 DNA reads TGTGCCACCAGCAGAGGGCCGGGGGCTTCTTATGGCTACACCTTC. It translates to CATSRGPGASYGYTF. The chain recombines TRBV15 with TRBJ1-2, with TRBD1 as a possible D gene (6 bases). In germline, CDR1 is LNHNV, CDR2 YYDKDF (reference sequence). This CDR3 contains 15 residues. Trimming removed 1 base from V and 5 bases from J, with 14 bases in between.

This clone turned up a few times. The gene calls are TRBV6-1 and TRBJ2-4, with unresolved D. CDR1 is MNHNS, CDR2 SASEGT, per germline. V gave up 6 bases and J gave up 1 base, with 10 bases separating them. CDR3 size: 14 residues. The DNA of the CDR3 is TGTGCCAGCAGCTCAGGTCTTGCCAAAAACATTCAGTACTTC. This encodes CASSSGLAKNIQYF.